Listed below are T cell receptor beta chains from one sample, sequenced in a study of metastatic and nonmetastatic thyroid tumors. TCRdb re-clonotyped the PCR reads via MiXCR. The sample has more than 20,000 clones, around a fifth seen once. Sequencing was performed on tumor tissue. Receptors were obtained from a female donor with papillary thyroid cancer or a benign thyroid nodule (not recorded which). Some clones in this sample may be carry-over from other donors' samples. The CDR3 runs from the conserved cysteine through the conserved F or W. The order of the fields is V gene, D gene, J gene, CDR3 protein. D genes are given only for firm matches.

V: TRBV6-5
D: -
J: TRBJ1-2
CDR3: CASILDAGGYGYTF

V: TRBV12-3/TRBV12-4
D: TRBD1
J: TRBJ1-2
CDR3: CASSRDRVYGYTF

V: TRBV11-1
D: -
J: TRBJ1-5
CDR3: CASSFGRISSNQPQHF

V: TRBV6-1
D: TRBD1
J: TRBJ2-3
CDR3: CASSKQGRADTDTQYF

V: TRBV6-5
D: -
J: TRBJ2-7
CDR3: CASRGLWEQYF

V: TRBV20-1
D: TRBD1
J: TRBJ1-6
CDR3: CSARDLGTVFSPLHF

V: TRBV6-4
D: TRBD2
J: TRBJ2-1
CDR3: CASSALLAGEDNEQFF

V: TRBV7-2
D: -
J: TRBJ2-3
CDR3: CASSPDLWVDTQYF

V: TRBV7-2
D: -
J: TRBJ2-3
CDR3: CASSERGSTKYF

V: TRBV27
D: TRBD1
J: TRBJ2-5
CDR3: CASSLSWDRGRETQYF

V: TRBV27
D: -
J: TRBJ1-5
CDR3: CASRSDGYQPQHF

V: TRBV3-1
D: TRBD2
J: TRBJ2-7
CDR3: CASSQGGLVSYEQYF

V: TRBV18
D: -
J: TRBJ1-6
CDR3: CASSKTVSSYNSPLHF

V: TRBV19
D: -
J: TRBJ2-1
CDR3: CASSMVARSSYNEQFF

V: TRBV11-2
D: TRBD1
J: TRBJ2-7
CDR3: CASTQRLETGDGEQYF

V: TRBV28
D: TRBD1
J: TRBJ1-1
CDR3: CASSLGTGDTNEAFF

V: TRBV27
D: -
J: TRBJ1-1
CDR3: CASSFYYSVRYTEAFF

V: TRBV20-1
D: TRBD2
J: TRBJ2-1
CDR3: CSARVLAGELLPF

V: TRBV27
D: -
J: TRBJ2-2
CDR3: CASSLRGELFF

V: TRBV12-3/TRBV12-4
D: -
J: TRBJ1-6
CDR3: CASSLGGSSNSPLHF

V: TRBV11-3
D: -
J: TRBJ2-7
CDR3: CASSRHTVGSRYEQYF

V: TRBV2
D: -
J: TRBJ2-7
CDR3: CASSGGGQVSYEQYF

V: TRBV2
D: -
J: TRBJ2-3
CDR3: CASSLNSARPTDTQYF

V: TRBV6-1
D: TRBD2
J: TRBJ2-7
CDR3: CASRTSGRGYEQYF

V: TRBV7-2
D: -
J: TRBJ1-5
CDR3: CASSHSNNQPQHF

V: TRBV5-4
D: -
J: TRBJ2-5
CDR3: CASRLRAEGETQYF

V: TRBV20-1
D: -
J: TRBJ1-4
CDR3: CSARDSRVVREKLFF

V: TRBV30
D: -
J: TRBJ2-1
CDR3: CAWSAGTALNEQFF

V: TRBV4-1
D: -
J: TRBJ1-2
CDR3: CASSQERMGYGYTF

V: TRBV6-1
D: TRBD2
J: TRBJ2-3
CDR3: CASKTGGTGDTQYF

V: TRBV27
D: TRBD1
J: TRBJ2-2
CDR3: CASSLGGQGRRELFF

V: TRBV6-1
D: -
J: TRBJ1-1
CDR3: CASSQSRFTEAFF

V: TRBV28
D: -
J: TRBJ2-3
CDR3: CASSLGGGGDTQYF

V: TRBV12-3/TRBV12-4
D: -
J: TRBJ1-5
CDR3: CASSFGSNQPQHF

V: TRBV7-2
D: TRBD1
J: TRBJ2-7
CDR3: CASSLGTGYEQYF

V: TRBV7-9
D: -
J: TRBJ1-3
CDR3: CASSPAATGGNTIYF

V: TRBV18
D: -
J: TRBJ2-2
CDR3: CASSTYTGELFF

V: TRBV30
D: -
J: TRBJ2-1
CDR3: CAWSLTGNEQFF

V: TRBV6-4
D: -
J: TRBJ2-7
CDR3: CASTEKGGRGRYEQYF

V: TRBV28
D: -
J: TRBJ1-5
CDR3: CASIQGQQPQHF

V: TRBV6-1
D: TRBD2
J: -
CDR3: CASSGVEGTRQFF

V: TRBV9
D: TRBD2
J: TRBJ2-3
CDR3: CASSVGSGSTDTQYF

V: TRBV9
D: -
J: TRBJ2-2
CDR3: CASSRRQRTAGELFF

V: TRBV2
D: TRBD2
J: TRBJ2-5
CDR3: CASRPREGQETQYF

V: TRBV5-5
D: -
J: TRBJ2-2
CDR3: CASSLGNTGELFF

V: TRBV4-1
D: TRBD2
J: TRBJ2-1
CDR3: CASSQGGLAGEEQFF

V: TRBV20-1
D: -
J: TRBJ2-7
CDR3: CSASRDPEPYEQYF

V: TRBV6-1
D: TRBD1
J: TRBJ1-3
CDR3: CASSESDREGGNTIYF

V: TRBV5-1
D: -
J: TRBJ1-2
CDR3: CASNLGGAEGYTF

V: TRBV7-2
D: -
J: TRBJ1-2
CDR3: CASSLAHLGQTLRGYTF

V: TRBV6-5
D: TRBD2
J: TRBJ2-7
CDR3: CASSSGLAGFFSREQYF

V: TRBV6-1
D: TRBD1
J: TRBJ2-3
CDR3: CASSLPGQSTDTQYF

V: TRBV20-1
D: -
J: TRBJ1-5
CDR3: CSVLLGADYSNQPQHF

V: TRBV5-1
D: TRBD2
J: TRBJ2-7
CDR3: CASSLGGRGEQYF

V: TRBV20-1
D: TRBD2
J: TRBJ2-1
CDR3: CSAREASGSIPNEQFF

V: TRBV12-3/TRBV12-4
D: -
J: TRBJ1-4
CDR3: CASSFGGDEKLFF

V: TRBV6-6
D: -
J: TRBJ2-6
CDR3: CASSYSLSNSGANVLTF

V: TRBV9
D: -
J: TRBJ2-2
CDR3: CASSVEAGGLVTGELFF

V: TRBV5-1
D: -
J: TRBJ2-7
CDR3: CASTNDDYEQYF